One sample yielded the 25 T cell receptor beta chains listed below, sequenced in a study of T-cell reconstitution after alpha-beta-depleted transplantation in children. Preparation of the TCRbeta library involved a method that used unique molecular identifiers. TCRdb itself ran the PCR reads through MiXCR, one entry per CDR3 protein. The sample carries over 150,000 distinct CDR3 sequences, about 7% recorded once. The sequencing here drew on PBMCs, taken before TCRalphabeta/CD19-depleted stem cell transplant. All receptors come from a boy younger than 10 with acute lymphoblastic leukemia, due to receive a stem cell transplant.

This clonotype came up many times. CDR3 region: CASSYGTNYGYTF. The CDR3, as DNA: TGTGCCAGCAGTTACGGGACCAACTATGGCTACACCTTC. This chain uses TRBV6-5 with TRBJ1-2; the D gene is possibly TRBD1 (5 bases). V was cut by 2 bases and J by 2 bases, with 6 bases left in between. The CDR3 runs to 13 residues. Germline CDR1 reads MNHEY; CDR2 reads SVGAGI.

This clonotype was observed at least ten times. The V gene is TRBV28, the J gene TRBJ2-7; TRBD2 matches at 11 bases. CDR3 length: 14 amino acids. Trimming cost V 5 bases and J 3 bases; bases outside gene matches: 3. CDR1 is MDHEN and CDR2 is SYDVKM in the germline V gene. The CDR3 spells CASSPSGRIYEQYF. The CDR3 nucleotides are TGTGCCAGCAGTCCTAGCGGGAGGATCTACGAGCAGTACTTC.

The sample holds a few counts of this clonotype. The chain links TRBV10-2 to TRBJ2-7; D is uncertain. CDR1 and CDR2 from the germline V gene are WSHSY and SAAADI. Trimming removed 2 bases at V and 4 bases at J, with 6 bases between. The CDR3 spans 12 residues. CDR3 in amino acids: CASSENRYEQYF. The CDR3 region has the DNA TGCGCCAGCAGTGAGAATCGGTACGAGCAGTACTTC.

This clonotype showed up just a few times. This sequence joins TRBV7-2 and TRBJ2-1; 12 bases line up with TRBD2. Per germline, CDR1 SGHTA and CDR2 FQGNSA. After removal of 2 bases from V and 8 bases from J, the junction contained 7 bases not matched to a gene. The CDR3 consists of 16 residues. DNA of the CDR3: TGTGCCAGCAGCTTAAGAACTGCTAGCGGGAGGGATGAGCAGTTCTTC. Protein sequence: CASSLRTASGRDEQFF.

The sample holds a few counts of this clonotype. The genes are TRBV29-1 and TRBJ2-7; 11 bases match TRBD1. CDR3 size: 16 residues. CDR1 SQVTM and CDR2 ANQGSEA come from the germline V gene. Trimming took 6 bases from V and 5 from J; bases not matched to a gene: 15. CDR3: CSVRGTGGTPTDEQYF. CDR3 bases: TGCAGCGTCCGCGGGACAGGGGGTACGCCGACGGACGAGCAGTACTTC.

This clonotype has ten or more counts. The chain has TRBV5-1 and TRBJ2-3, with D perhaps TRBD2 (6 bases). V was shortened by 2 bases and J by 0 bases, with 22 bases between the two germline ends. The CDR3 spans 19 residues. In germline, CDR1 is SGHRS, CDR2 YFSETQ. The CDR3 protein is CASSFPELFAGTSTDTQYF. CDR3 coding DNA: TGCGCCAGCAGCTTCCCTGAATTGTTTGCGGGGACTAGCACAGATACGCAGTATTTT.

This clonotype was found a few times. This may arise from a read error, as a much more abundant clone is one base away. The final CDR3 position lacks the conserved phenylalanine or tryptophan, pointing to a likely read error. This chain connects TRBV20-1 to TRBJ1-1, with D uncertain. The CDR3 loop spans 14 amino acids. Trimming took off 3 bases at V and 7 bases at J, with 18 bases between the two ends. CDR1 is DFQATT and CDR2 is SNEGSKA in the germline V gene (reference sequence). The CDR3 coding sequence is TGCAGTGCTAGGAGGGAGAGCGTATTATATGAAGCTTTCTGT. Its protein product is CSARRESVLYEAFC.

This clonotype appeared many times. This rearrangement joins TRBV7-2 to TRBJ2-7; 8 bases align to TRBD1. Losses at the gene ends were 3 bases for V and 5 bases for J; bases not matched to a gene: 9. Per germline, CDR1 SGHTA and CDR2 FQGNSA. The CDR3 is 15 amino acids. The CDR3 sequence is CASSLEGQGGNEQYF. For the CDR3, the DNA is TGTGCCAGCAGCTTGGAAGGACAGGGCGGGAACGAGCAGTACTTC.

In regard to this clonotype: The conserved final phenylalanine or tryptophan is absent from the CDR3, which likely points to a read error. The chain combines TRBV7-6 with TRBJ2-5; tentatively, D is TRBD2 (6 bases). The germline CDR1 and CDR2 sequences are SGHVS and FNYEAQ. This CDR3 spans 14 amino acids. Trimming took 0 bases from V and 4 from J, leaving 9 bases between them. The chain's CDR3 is CASSLALGGETQYY. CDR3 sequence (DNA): TGTGCCAGCAGCTTAGCGCTGGGGGGAGAGACCCAGTACTAC.

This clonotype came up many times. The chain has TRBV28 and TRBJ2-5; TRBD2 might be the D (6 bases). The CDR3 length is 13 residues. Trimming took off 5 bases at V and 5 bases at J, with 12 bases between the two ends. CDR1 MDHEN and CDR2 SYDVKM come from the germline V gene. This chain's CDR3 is CASSRRGMETQYF. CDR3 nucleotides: TGTGCCAGCAGTAGACGGGGGATGGAGACCCAGTACTTC.

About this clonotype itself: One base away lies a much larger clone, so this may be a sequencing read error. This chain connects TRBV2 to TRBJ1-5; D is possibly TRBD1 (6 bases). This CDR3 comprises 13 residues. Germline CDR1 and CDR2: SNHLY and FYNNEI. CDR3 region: CASSEDRNRPQHF. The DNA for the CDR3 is TGTGCCAGCAGTGAGGACAGAAATCGGCCCCAGCATTTT.

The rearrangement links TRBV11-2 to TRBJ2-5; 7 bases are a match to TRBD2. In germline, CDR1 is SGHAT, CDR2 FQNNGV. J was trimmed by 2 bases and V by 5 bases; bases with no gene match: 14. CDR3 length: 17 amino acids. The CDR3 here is CASSRLGRERRQETQYF. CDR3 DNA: TGTGCCAGCAGCCGGTTGGGGAGGGAGCGTAGACAAGAGACCCAGTACTTC.

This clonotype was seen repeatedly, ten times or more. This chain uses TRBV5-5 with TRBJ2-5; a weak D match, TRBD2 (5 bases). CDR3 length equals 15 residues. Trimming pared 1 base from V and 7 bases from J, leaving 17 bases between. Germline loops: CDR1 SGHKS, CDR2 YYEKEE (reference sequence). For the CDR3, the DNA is TGTGCCAGCAGCTTGATGGGTGAGGGATTAGGGACCCAGTACTTC. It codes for CASSLMGEGLGTQYF.

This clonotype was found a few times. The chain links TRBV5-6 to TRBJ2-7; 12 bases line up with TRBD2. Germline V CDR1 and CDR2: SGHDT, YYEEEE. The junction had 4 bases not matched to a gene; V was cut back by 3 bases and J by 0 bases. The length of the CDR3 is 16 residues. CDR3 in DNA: TGTGCCAGCAGCTCGATGACTAGCGGGAGCTCCTACGAGCAGTACTTC. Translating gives CASSSMTSGSSYEQYF.

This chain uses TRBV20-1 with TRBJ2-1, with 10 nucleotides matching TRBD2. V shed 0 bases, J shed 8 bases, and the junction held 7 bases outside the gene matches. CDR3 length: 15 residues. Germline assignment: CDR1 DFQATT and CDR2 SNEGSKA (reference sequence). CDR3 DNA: TGCAGTGCTAGAGATTCTAGCGGGAGTGACGATGAGCAGTTCTTC. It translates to CSARDSSGSDDEQFF.

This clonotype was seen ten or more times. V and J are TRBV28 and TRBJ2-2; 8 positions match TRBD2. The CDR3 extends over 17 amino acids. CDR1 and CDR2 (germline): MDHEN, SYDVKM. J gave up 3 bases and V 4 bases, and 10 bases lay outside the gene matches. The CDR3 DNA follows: TGTGCCAGCAGTTCAACCCTCCGGGGGGGGTACACCGGGGAGCTGTTTTTT. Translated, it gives CASSSTLRGGYTGELFF.

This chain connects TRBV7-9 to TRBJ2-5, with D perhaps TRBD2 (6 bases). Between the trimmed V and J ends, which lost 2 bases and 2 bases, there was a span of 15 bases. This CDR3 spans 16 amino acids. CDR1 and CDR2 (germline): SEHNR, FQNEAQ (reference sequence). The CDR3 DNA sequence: TGTGCCAGCAGCTTATTTCGGGGGAGCTATCAAGAGACCCAGTACTTC. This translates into CASSLFRGSYQETQYF.

CDR3 sequence (DNA): TGTGCCAGCAGCCATACTAGCGGGAGTGAGACCCAGTACTTC. It translates to CASSHTSGSETQYF. The chain combines TRBV14 with TRBJ2-5; 11 bases fit TRBD2. Germline-derived CDR1 and CDR2 are SGHDN and FVKESK. The V and J ends lost 3 bases and 5 bases, in that order; junction bases with no gene match: 2. The CDR3 contains 14 residues.

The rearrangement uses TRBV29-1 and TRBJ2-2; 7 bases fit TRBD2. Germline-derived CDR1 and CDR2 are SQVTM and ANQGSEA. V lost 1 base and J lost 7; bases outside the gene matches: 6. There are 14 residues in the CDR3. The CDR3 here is CSVEGMGGGGELFF. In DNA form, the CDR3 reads TGCAGCGTTGAAGGGATGGGGGGGGGCGGGGAGCTGTTTTTT.

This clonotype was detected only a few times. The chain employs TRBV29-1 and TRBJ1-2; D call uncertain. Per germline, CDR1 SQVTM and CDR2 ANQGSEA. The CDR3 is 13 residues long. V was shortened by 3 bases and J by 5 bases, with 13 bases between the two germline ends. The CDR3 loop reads CSVDGGRRYGYTF. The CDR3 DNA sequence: TGCAGCGTTGATGGCGGCAGGAGGTATGGCTACACCTTC.

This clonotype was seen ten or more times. CDR3 bases: TGCGCCAGCAGCCAGGGGAGCATGAACACTGAAGCTTTCTTT. This codes for CASSQGSMNTEAFF. The chain couples TRBV5-1 to TRBJ1-1; a possible D gene is TRBD1 (6 bases). The CDR3 has 14 amino acids. Between the trimmed V and J ends, which lost 4 bases and 0 bases, there was a span of 10 bases. CDR1 and CDR2 (germline): SGHRS, YFSETQ.

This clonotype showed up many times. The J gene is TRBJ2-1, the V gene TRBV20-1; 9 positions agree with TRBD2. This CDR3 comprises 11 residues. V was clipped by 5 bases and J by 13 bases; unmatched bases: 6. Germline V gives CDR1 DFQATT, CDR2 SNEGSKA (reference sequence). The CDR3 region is CSAESGGPQFF. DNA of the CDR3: TGCAGTGCTGAGAGCGGGGGGCCCCAGTTCTTC.

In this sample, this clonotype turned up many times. CDR3 in DNA: TGTGCCAGCAGAGGGGACAGGGGAGAGACCCAGTACTTC. This gives the protein CASRGDRGETQYF. The V and J genes are TRBV25-1 and TRBJ2-5; 10 nucleotides line up with TRBD1. The length of the CDR3 is 13 residues. The trim removed 6 bases at V and 4 bases at J, leaving 2 bases unmatched. CDR1 is MGHDK and CDR2 is SYGVNS in the germline V gene.

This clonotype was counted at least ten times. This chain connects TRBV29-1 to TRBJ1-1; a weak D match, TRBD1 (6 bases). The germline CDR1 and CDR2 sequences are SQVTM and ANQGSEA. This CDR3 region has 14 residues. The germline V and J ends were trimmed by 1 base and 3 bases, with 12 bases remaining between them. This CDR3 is CSVEVRQADTEAFF. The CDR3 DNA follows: TGCAGCGTTGAAGTCCGACAGGCCGACACTGAAGCTTTCTTT.

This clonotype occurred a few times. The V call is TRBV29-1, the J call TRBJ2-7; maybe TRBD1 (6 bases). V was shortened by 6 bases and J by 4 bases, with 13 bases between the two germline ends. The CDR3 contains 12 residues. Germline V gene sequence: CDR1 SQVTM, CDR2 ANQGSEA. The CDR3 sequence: CSVWTENYEQYF. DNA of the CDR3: TGCAGCGTATGGACAGAAAATTACGAGCAGTACTTC.